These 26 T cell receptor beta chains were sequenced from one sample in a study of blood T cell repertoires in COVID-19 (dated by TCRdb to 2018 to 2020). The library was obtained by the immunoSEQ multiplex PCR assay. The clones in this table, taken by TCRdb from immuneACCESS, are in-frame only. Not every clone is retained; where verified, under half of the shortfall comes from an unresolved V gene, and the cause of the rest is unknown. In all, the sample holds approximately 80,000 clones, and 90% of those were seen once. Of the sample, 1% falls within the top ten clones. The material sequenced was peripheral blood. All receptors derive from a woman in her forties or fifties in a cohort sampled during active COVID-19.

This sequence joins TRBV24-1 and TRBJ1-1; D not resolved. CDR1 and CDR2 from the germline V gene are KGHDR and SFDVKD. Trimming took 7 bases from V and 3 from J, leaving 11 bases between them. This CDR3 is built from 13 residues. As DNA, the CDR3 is TGTGCCACCAGACGTAGGGAGGACACTGAAGCTTTCTTT. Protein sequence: CATRRREDTEAFF.

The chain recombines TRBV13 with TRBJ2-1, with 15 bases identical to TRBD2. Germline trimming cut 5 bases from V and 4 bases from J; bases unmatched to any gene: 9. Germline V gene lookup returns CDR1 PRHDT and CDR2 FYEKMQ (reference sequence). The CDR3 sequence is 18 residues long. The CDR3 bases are TGTGCCAGCAGCCCTGGGACTAGCGGGAGGAGGGGGTACAATGAGCAGTTCTTC. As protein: CASSPGTSGRRGYNEQFF.

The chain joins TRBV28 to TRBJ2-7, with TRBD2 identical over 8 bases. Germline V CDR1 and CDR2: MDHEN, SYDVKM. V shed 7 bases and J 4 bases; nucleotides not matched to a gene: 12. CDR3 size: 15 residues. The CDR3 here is CASKVSVVAGYEQYF. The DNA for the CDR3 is TGTGCCAGCAAAGTTTCGGTAGTAGCGGGATACGAGCAGTACTTC.

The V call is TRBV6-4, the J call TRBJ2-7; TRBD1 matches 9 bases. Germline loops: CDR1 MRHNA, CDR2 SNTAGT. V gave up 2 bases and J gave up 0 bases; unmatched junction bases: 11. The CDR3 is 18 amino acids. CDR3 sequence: CASSDPTTGQGDSYEQYF. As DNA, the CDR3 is TGTGCCAGCAGTGACCCCACCACGGGACAGGGCGACTCCTACGAGCAGTACTTC.

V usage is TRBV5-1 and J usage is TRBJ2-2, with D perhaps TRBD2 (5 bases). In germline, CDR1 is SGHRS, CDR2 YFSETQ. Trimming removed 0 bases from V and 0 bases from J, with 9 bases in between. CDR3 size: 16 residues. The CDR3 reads CASSLAVATNTGELFF. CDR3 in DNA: TGCGCCAGCAGCTTGGCCGTAGCGACGAACACCGGGGAGCTGTTTTTT.

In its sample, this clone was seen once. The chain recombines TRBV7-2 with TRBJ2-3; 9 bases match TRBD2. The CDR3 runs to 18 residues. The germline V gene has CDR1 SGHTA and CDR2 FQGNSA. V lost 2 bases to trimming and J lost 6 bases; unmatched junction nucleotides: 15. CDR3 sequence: CASSLKSPASAGGDTQYF. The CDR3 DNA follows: TGTGCCAGCAGCTTAAAGTCCCCAGCTAGCGCGGGGGGGGATACGCAGTATTTT.

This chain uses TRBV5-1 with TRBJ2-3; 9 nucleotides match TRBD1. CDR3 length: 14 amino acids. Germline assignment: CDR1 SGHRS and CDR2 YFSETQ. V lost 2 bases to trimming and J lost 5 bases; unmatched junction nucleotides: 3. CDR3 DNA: TGCGCCAGCAGCTTAGGACAGGGGAGAGATACGCAGTATTTT. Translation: CASSLGQGRDTQYF.

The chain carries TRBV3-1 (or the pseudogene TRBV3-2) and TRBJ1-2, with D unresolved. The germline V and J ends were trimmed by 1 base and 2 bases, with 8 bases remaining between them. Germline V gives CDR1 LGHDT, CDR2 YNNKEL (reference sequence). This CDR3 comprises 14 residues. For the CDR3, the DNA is TGTGCCAGCAGCCAAGTAGCGGGGAACTATGGCTACACCTTC. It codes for CASSQVAGNYGYTF.

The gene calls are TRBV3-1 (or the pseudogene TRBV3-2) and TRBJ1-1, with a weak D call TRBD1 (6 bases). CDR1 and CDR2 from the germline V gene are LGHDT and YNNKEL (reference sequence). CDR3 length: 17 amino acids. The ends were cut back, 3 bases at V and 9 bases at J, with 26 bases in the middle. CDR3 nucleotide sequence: TGTGCCAGCAGCCACTCATTGTGGACAGCGGGGGTCCGGAAAGCTTTCTTT. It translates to CASSHSLWTAGVRKAFF.

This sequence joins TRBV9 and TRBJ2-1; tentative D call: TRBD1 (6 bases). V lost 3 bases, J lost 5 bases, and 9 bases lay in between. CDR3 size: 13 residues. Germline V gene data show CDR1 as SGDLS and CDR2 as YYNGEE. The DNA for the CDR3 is TGTGCCAGCAGCGCCCCAGGGGACAATGAGCAGTTCTTC. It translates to CASSAPGDNEQFF.

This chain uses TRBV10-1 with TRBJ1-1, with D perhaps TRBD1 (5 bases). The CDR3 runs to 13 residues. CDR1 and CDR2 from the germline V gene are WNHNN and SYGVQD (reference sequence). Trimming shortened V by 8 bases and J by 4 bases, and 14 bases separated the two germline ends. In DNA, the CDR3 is TGCGCCAGCCGTCTTGGGGCGAGCACTGAAGCTTTCTTT. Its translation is CASRLGASTEAFF.

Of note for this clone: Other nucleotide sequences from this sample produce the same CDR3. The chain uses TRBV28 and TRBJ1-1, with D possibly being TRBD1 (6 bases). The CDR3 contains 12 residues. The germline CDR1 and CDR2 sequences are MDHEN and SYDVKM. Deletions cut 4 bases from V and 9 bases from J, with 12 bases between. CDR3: CASSSPGGQAFF. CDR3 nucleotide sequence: TGTGCCAGCAGTTCCCCGGGGGGGCAAGCTTTCTTT.

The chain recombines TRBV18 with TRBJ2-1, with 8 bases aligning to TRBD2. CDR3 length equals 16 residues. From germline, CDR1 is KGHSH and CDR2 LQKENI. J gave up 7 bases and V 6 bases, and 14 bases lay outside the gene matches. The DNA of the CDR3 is TGTGCCAGCTCCTACCAGAGGGCGGGAGGAATGAATGAGCAGTTCTTC. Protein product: CASSYQRAGGMNEQFF.

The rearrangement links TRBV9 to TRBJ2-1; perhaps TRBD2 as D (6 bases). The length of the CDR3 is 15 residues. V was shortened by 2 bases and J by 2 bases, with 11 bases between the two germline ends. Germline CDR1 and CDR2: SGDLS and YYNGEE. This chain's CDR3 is CASSVWDSTYNEQFF. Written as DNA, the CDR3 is TGTGCCAGCAGCGTGTGGGACTCGACCTACAATGAGCAGTTCTTC. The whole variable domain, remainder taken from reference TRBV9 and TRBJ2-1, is DSGVTQTPKHLITATGQRVTLRCSPRSGDLSVYWYQQSLDQGLQFLIQYYNGEERAKGNILERFSAQQFPDLHSELNLSSLELGDSALYFCASSVWDSTYNEQFFGPGTRLTVL.

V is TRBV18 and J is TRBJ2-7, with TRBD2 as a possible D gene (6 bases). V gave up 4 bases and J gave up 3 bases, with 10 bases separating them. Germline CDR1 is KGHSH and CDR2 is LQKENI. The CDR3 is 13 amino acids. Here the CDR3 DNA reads TGTGCCAGCTCACTAGCGGACCTCTACGAGCAGTACTTC. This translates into CASSLADLYEQYF.

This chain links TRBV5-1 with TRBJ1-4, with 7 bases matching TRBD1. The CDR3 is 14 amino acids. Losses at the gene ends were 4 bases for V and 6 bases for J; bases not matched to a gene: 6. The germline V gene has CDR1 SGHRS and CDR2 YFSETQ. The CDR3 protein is CASSGGGEDEKLFF. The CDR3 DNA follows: TGCGCCAGCAGCGGAGGGGGCGAGGATGAAAAACTGTTTTTT. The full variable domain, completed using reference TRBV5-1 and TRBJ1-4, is KAGVTQTPRYLIKTRGQQVTLSCSPISGHRSVSWYQQTPGQGLQFLFEYFSETQRNKGNFPGRFSGRQFSNSRSEMNVSTLELGDSALYLCASSGGGEDEKLFFGSGTQLSVL.

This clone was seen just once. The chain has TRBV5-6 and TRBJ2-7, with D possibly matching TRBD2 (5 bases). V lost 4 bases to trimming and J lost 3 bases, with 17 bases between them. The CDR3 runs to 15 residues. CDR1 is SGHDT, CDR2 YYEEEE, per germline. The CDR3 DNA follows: TGTGCCAGCAGCCCTGGGTGGGTTAGCGTCTACGAGCAGTACTTC. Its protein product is CASSPGWVSVYEQYF.

The CDR3 region is CASSPLGQGNEKLFF. The CDR3 nucleotides are TGTGCCAGCTCACCACTAGGACAGGGGAATGAAAAACTGTTTTTT. The chain uses TRBV18 and TRBJ1-4, with TRBD1 matching 9 bases. This CDR3 comprises 15 residues. CDR1 KGHSH and CDR2 LQKENI come from the germline V gene. J was trimmed by 5 bases and V by 1 base; bases with no gene match: 2.

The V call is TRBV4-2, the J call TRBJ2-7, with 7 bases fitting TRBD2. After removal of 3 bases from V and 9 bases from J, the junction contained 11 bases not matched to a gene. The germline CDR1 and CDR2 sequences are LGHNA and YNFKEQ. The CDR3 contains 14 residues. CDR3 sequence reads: CASSQERDREAQYF. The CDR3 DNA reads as TGTGCCAGCAGCCAGGAGAGGGACCGGGAGGCGCAGTACTTC.

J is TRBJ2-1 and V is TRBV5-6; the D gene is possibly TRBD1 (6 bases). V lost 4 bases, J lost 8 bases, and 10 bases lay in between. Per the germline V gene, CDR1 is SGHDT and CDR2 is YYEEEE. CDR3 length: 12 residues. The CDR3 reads CASSPGTYEQFF. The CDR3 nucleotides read TGTGCCAGCAGCCCCGGGACATATGAGCAGTTCTTC.

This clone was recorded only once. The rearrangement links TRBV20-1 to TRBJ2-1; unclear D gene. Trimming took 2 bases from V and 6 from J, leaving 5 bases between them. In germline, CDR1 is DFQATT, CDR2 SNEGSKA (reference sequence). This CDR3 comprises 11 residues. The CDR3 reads CSARRSNEQFF. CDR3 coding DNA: TGCAGTGCTAGAAGGAGCAATGAGCAGTTCTTC.

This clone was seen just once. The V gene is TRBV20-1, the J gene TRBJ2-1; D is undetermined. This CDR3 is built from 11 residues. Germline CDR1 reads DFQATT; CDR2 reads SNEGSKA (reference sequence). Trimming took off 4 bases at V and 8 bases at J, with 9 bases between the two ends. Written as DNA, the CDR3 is TGCAGTGCTAAAAGTAGTTATGAGCAGTTCTTC. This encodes CSAKSSYEQFF.

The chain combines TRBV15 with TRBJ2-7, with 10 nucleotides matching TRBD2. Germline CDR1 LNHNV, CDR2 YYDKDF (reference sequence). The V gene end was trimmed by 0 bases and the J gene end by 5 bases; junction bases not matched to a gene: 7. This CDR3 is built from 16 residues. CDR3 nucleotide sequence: TGTGCCACCAGCAGAGATACCCTAGCGGGAGCACACGAGCAGTACTTC. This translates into CATSRDTLAGAHEQYF.

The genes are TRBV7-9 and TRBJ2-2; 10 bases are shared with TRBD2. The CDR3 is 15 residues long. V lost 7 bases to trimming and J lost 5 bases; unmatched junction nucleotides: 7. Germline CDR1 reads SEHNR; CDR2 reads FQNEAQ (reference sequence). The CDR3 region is CASTGQAGGTGELFF. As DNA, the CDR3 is TGTGCCAGCACCGGCCAAGCGGGAGGGACCGGGGAGCTGTTTTTT.

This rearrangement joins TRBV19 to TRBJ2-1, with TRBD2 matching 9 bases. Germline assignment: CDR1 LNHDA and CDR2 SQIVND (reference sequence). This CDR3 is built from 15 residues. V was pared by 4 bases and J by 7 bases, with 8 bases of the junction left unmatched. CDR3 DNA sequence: TGTGCCAGTAGTACCGGACTAGCGCCAGGGAATGAGCAGTTCTTC. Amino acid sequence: CASSTGLAPGNEQFF.

The CDR3 nucleotides read TGCGCCAGCAGCCCCCATACAGGGGTCAATCAGCCCCAGCATTTT. Translation: CASSPHTGVNQPQHF. V is TRBV5-1 and J is TRBJ1-5; the match to TRBD1 covers 7 bases. Per the germline V gene, CDR1 is SGHRS and CDR2 is YFSETQ. The length of the CDR3 is 15 residues. The V gene end was trimmed by 4 bases and the J gene end by 3 bases; junction bases not matched to a gene: 7.